The 21 T cell receptor beta chains below were found in one sample sequenced in a study of blood T cell repertoires in COVID-19. TCRdb keeps only in-frame clones here, not all; method: immunoSEQ multiplex PCR. The data hold tens of thousands of clones, with 80% to 90% observed a single time. Sequencing used peripheral blood. These receptors all stem from a man in his fifties with active COVID-19.

The V and J genes are TRBV7-9 and TRBJ2-5, with 8 positions matching TRBD2. The CDR3 runs to 17 residues. V shed 5 bases, J shed 1 base, and the junction held 12 bases outside the gene matches. The germline V gene has CDR1 SEHNR and CDR2 FQNEAQ (reference sequence). CDR3 nucleotides: TGTGCCAGCAGCCCCCTCCGCGAAGCGGGGGCCCAAGAGACCCAGTACTTC. Residues: CASSPLREAGAQETQYF.

This chain connects TRBV3-1 (or the pseudogene TRBV3-2) to TRBJ2-4, with a weak D call TRBD2 (5 bases). The CDR3 has 14 amino acids. V was trimmed by 2 bases and J by 6 bases, leaving 11 bases between them. Germline V gives CDR1 LGHDT, CDR2 YNNKEL (reference sequence). CDR3 nucleotide sequence: TGTGCCAGCAGCCAACCCCACGGAGGAAACATTCAGTACTTC. The encoded protein is CASSQPHGGNIQYF.

This clone has more than one count but fewer than ten. This rearrangement joins TRBV6-2 or TRBV6-3 to TRBJ2-2, with 8 bases lining up with TRBD2. CDR1 MNHEY and CDR2 SVGEGT come from the germline V gene. The ends lost 4 bases at V and 8 bases at J; junction bases unmatched: 18. The length of the CDR3 is 18 residues. CDR3 coding DNA: TGTGCCAGCAGTTCCCTTAGCGGGATCCCAGTTATTTGGGGGGAGCTGTTTTTT. The encoded protein is CASSSLSGIPVIWGELFF.

The V gene is TRBV6-4, the J gene TRBJ2-2; D is possibly TRBD1 (5 bases). Germline V CDR1 and CDR2: MRHNA, SNTAGT. Trimming stripped 2 bases from V and 0 bases from J, with 10 bases between. The CDR3 is 16 residues long. The CDR3 spells CASSDMRTPNTGELFF. In DNA, the CDR3 is TGTGCCAGCAGTGACATGAGGACACCGAACACCGGGGAGCTGTTTTTT.

V gene TRBV2 combines with J gene TRBJ2-7, with TRBD1 identical over 12 bases. V was clipped by 6 bases and J by 5 bases; unmatched bases: 5. The CDR3 is 14 amino acids. Germline CDR1 SNHLY, CDR2 FYNNEI. The CDR3 spells CASRRRDRGHEQYF. CDR3 coding DNA: TGTGCCAGCAGGCGCCGGGACAGGGGGCACGAGCAGTACTTC. The variable domain in full, with the rest retrieved from reference TRBV2 and TRBJ2-7, is EPEVTQTPSHQVTQMGQEVILRCVPISNHLYFYWYRQILGQKVEFLVSFYNNEISEKSEIFDDQFSVERPDGSNFTLKIRSTKLEDSAMYFCASRRRDRGHEQYFGPGTRLTVT.

The V call is TRBV30, the J call TRBJ1-3; the match to TRBD1 covers 7 bases. Germline V gene data show CDR1 as GTSNPN and CDR2 as SVGIG (reference sequence). The CDR3 totals 12 residues. J gave up 7 bases and V 5 bases, and 5 bases lay outside the gene matches. CDR3 in amino acids: CAWDGQVNTIYF. The CDR3 nucleotides read TGTGCCTGGGATGGACAGGTCAACACCATATATTTT.

V and J are TRBV18 and TRBJ2-2; D possibly corresponds to TRBD2 (5 bases). The CDR3 has 16 amino acids. Germline V lookup: CDR1 KGHSH, CDR2 LQKENI. Trimming took 5 bases from V and 1 from J, leaving 14 bases between them. CDR3: CASSSSPRENTGELFF. The DNA for the CDR3 is TGTGCCAGCTCATCCTCCCCGAGGGAGAACACCGGGGAGCTGTTTTTT.

The rearrangement links TRBV5-1 to TRBJ2-7, with D perhaps TRBD2 (6 bases). The CDR3 has 13 amino acids. The germline V and J ends were trimmed by 4 bases and 5 bases, with 13 bases remaining between them. The germline V gene encodes CDR1 SGHRS and CDR2 YFSETQ. Here the CDR3 reads CASSPGTLDEQYF. In DNA form, the CDR3 reads TGCGCCAGCAGCCCCGGGACTCTTGACGAGCAGTACTTC.

The V gene is TRBV10-1, the J gene TRBJ2-1, with 7 positions matching TRBD1. CDR3 size: 16 residues. Germline V gene lookup returns CDR1 WNHNN and CDR2 SYGVQD (reference sequence). J lost 4 bases, V lost 3 bases, and 9 bases had no gene match. The CDR3 DNA is TGCGCCAGCAGTGAAGGCACCGGGACAGCTTACAATGAGCAGTTCTTC. Residues: CASSEGTGTAYNEQFF.

This sequence joins TRBV7-2 and TRBJ1-5; D not certain. V lost 5 bases and J lost 0, with 11 bases in between. CDR1 and CDR2 (germline): SGHTA, FQGNSA. CDR3 length: 15 residues. The CDR3 protein is CASSLTTVSNQPQHF. DNA of the CDR3: TGTGCCAGCAGCCTAACCACAGTTAGCAATCAGCCCCAGCATTTT.

The chain employs TRBV5-1 and TRBJ1-1; D perhaps matches TRBD1 (6 bases). CDR3 size: 15 residues. The germline V and J ends were trimmed by 0 bases and 5 bases, with 14 bases remaining between them. The V gene's germline CDR1 is SGHRS and CDR2 YFSETQ. CDR3 in DNA: TGCGCCAGCAGCTTGGATCAACAGGGCTGGACTGAAGCTTTCTTT. Amino acid sequence: CASSLDQQGWTEAFF.

This chain connects TRBV7-8 to TRBJ2-1, with D possibly being TRBD2 (5 bases). The ends were cut back, 8 bases at V and 0 bases at J, with 11 bases in the middle. CDR3 length: 14 residues. CDR1 is SGHVS, CDR2 FQNEAQ, per germline. The DNA of the CDR3 is TGTGCCAGCGAGGGCTCAAGCTCCTACAATGAGCAGTTCTTC. This gives the protein CASEGSSSYNEQFF.

This sequence joins TRBV27 and TRBJ2-7; possibly TRBD1 for D (6 bases). Deletions cut 6 bases from V and 2 bases from J, with 17 bases between. CDR1 is MNHEY, CDR2 SMNVEV, per germline (reference sequence). CDR3 length: 15 amino acids. The CDR3 loop is CASRYGGQGAYEQYF. For the CDR3, the DNA is TGTGCCAGCAGGTATGGGGGACAAGGTGCCTACGAGCAGTACTTC.

The chain is built from TRBV15 and TRBJ2-3, with D perhaps TRBD1 (6 bases). V lost 0 bases to trimming and J lost 2 bases, with 12 bases between them. Germline assignment: CDR1 LNHNV and CDR2 YYDKDF (reference sequence). The CDR3 runs to 16 residues. CDR3 in DNA: TGTGCCACCAGCAGAGAATGGGACACACACACAGATACGCAGTATTTT. As protein: CATSREWDTHTDTQYF. The full variable domain, rest sourced from reference TRBV15 and TRBJ2-3, is DAMVIQNPRYQVTQFGKPVTLSCSQTLNHNVMYWYQQKSSQAPKLLFHYYDKDFNNEADTPDNFQSRRPNTSFCFLDIRSPGLGDTAMYLCATSREWDTHTDTQYFGPGTRLTVL.

The V call is TRBV3-1 (or the pseudogene TRBV3-2), the J call TRBJ2-7; 9 positions match TRBD1. CDR1 and CDR2 from the germline V gene are LGHDT and YNNKEL (reference sequence). This CDR3 has 17 amino acids. The V and J ends lost 0 bases and 0 bases, in that order; junction bases with no gene match: 6. The CDR3 here is CASSQDPGTGISYEQYF. Here the CDR3 DNA reads TGTGCCAGCAGCCAAGATCCAGGGACAGGGATCTCCTACGAGCAGTACTTC.

This chain joins TRBV27 and TRBJ1-5; D possibly corresponds to TRBD1 (5 bases). The germline V and J ends were trimmed by 1 base and 3 bases, with 13 bases remaining between them. Per the germline V gene, CDR1 is MNHEY and CDR2 is SMNVEV (reference sequence). CDR3 length equals 16 residues. CDR3 region: CASSLWGRTNNQPQHF. In DNA form, the CDR3 reads TGTGCCAGCAGTTTATGGGGCAGGACAAACAATCAGCCCCAGCATTTT.

The CDR3 region is CASSEQGDEAFF. CDR3 nucleotide sequence: TGTGCCAGCAGTGAACAGGGGGACGAAGCTTTCTTT. This chain uses TRBV2 with TRBJ1-1; 7 nucleotides line up with TRBD1. V gave up 2 bases and J gave up 8 bases; unmatched junction bases: 2. Per germline, CDR1 SNHLY and CDR2 FYNNEI. The CDR3 covers 12 residues.

This clone occurred a few times. This chain uses TRBV19 with TRBJ1-2; 8 bases map to TRBD1. V was pared by 4 bases and J by 2 bases, with 0 bases of the junction left unmatched. CDR3 length: 13 amino acids. Germline V lookup: CDR1 LNHDA, CDR2 SQIVND (reference sequence). CDR3 DNA: TGTGCCAGTAGTAGGACAGGGAACTATGGCTACACCTTC. Protein product: CASSRTGNYGYTF.

This clone was seen more than once but under ten times. The chain has TRBV3-1 (or the pseudogene TRBV3-2) and TRBJ2-7; 7 bases align to TRBD2. The CDR3 contains 12 residues. CDR1 LGHDT and CDR2 YNNKEL come from the germline V gene (reference sequence). The ends lost 8 bases at V and 2 bases at J; junction bases unmatched: 3. CDR3 residues: CASGRGTYEQYF. In DNA form, the CDR3 reads TGTGCCAGCGGGCGGGGGACCTACGAGCAGTACTTC.

The chain recombines TRBV5-1 with TRBJ1-1, with D perhaps TRBD1 (6 bases). There are 15 residues in the CDR3. The germline gives CDR1 SGHRS, CDR2 YFSETQ. Trimming took off 0 bases at V and 4 bases at J, with 13 bases between the two ends. CDR3 loop: CASSLDGGAGTEAFF. CDR3 DNA: TGCGCCAGCAGCTTGGATGGGGGCGCCGGCACTGAAGCTTTCTTT.

The CDR3 DNA follows: TGTGCCAGCAGCCGGCCAGGAAGGTCCTACGAGCAGTACTTC. It yields the protein CASSRPGRSYEQYF. The rearrangement joins TRBV28 to TRBJ2-7; D gene uncertain. The CDR3 sequence is 14 residues long. In germline, CDR1 is MDHEN, CDR2 SYDVKM. V dropped 6 bases and J dropped 1 base, with 13 bases sitting between them.